This T cell receptor (beta chain) was sequenced in a study of T-cell reconstitution after alpha-beta-depleted transplantation in children. The CDR3 is 13 amino acids. Germline V gene data show CDR1 as DFQATT and CDR2 as SNEGSKA (reference sequence). The ends lost 5 bases at V and 5 bases at J; junction bases unmatched: 7. The study's findings and limits: The authors attributed T-cell counts and diversity one year after transplant mostly to newly produced T cells.

This clonotype appeared many times. The antigen is not known. Preparation of the TCRbeta library used unique molecular identifiers. TCRdb redid the calling of the PCR reads with MiXCR, one entry per CDR3 protein. The profile shows about 590,000 distinct CDR3 sequences, 13% of them singletons. This chain uses TRBV20-1 with TRBJ2-3; the match to TRBD2 covers 7 bases. Sample: PBMCs, mostly from graft donor cells, taken 360 days after TCRalphabeta/CD19-depleted stem cell transplant. This sequence was found in a male patient under 18 who had a stem cell transplant for acute myeloid leukemia, so the T cells may come from the graft donor. The CDR3 DNA follows: TGCAGTGCTTTAGGCGGGAGTATAGATACGCAGTATTTT. Its translation is CSALGGSIDTQYF.